This passage covers 13 T cell receptor beta chains from one sample sequenced in a study of T cell changes during pregnancy in multiple sclerosis. Sequencing was performed with immunoSEQ multiplex PCR; in TCRdb, only in-frame clones are kept and a portion is missing. The repertoire consists of around 30,000 clones, with around 90% occurring once and the leading ten covering around 3.4%. The input for sequencing was CD8+ T cells from peripheral blood mononuclear cells, taken in the third trimester of pregnancy. The source is a female donor with multiple sclerosis, enrolled in a pregnancy study.

The chain links TRBV4-1 to TRBJ2-1, with D possibly matching TRBD2 (6 bases). Trimming removed 0 bases from V and 3 bases from J, with 15 bases in between. Germline V gene data show CDR1 as MGHRA and CDR2 as YSYEKL. This CDR3 contains 17 residues. CDR3 amino acids: CASSQDWSGLNYNEQFF. CDR3 in DNA: TGCGCCAGCAGCCAAGATTGGTCGGGACTTAACTACAATGAGCAGTTCTTC.

The chain uses TRBV7-2 and TRBJ1-3, with a possible D match to TRBD1 (6 bases). CDR3 length: 16 amino acids. Looked up from germline, CDR1 is SGHTA and CDR2 is FQGNSA. Trimming took 5 bases from V and 0 from J, leaving 14 bases between them. The CDR3: CASSTLDSASGNTIYF. The CDR3 DNA reads as TGTGCCAGCAGCACCCTGGACAGCGCCTCTGGAAACACCATATATTTT.

This clone has only one observation. V usage is TRBV6-5 and J usage is TRBJ2-3; 11 bases match TRBD2. Germline-derived CDR1 and CDR2 are MNHEY and SVGAGI. V shed 8 bases, J shed 5 bases, and the junction held 9 bases outside the gene matches. The CDR3 sequence is 15 residues long. DNA of the CDR3: TGTGCCAGCTGCAGACTAGCGGGGTTCCTAGATACGCAGTATTTT. Its protein product is CASCRLAGFLDTQYF.

The V and J genes are TRBV7-3 and TRBJ1-4; D perhaps matches TRBD1 (5 bases). V shed 5 bases and J shed 7 bases, with 11 bases lying between them. Germline V gene sequence: CDR1 SGHTA, CDR2 FQGTGA. This CDR3 comprises 13 residues. In DNA, the CDR3 is TGTGCCAGCAGCCCTGGGGGGATTGAAAAACTGTTTTTT. Amino acid sequence: CASSPGGIEKLFF.

This sequence joins TRBV9 and TRBJ2-1; 7 bases align to TRBD2. CDR3 length: 15 residues. Per germline, CDR1 SGDLS and CDR2 YYNGEE. Trimming removed 4 bases from V and 1 base from J; junction bases left unmatched: 5. The DNA of the CDR3 is TGTGCCAGCAGCCCTGGGGGGGGGTCCTACAATGAGCAGTTCTTC. Its protein is CASSPGGGSYNEQFF.

The genes are TRBV2 and TRBJ2-1; D gene ambiguous. The germline V gene encodes CDR1 SNHLY and CDR2 FYNNEI. V lost 5 bases, J lost 7 bases, and 9 bases lay in between. The length of the CDR3 is 12 residues. For the CDR3, the DNA is TGTGCCAGCAGTTTTGCGAAGAATGAGCAGTTCTTC. It translates to CASSFAKNEQFF.

This clone showed up just a few times. The V and J genes are TRBV5-6 and TRBJ1-2; D possibly corresponds to TRBD1 (6 bases). There are 15 residues in the CDR3. V was pared by 0 bases and J by 3 bases, with 12 bases between. Germline values: CDR1 SGHDT, CDR2 YYEEEE. CDR3 DNA: TGTGCCAGCAGCTTGGGTAATACAGGGTACTATGGCTACACCTTC. Amino acids: CASSLGNTGYYGYTF.

The rearrangement uses TRBV7-9 and TRBJ1-6; 8 bases align to TRBD1. Germline values: CDR1 SEHNR, CDR2 FQNEAQ (reference sequence). The CDR3 covers 14 residues. The V segment lost 0 bases and the J segment 8 bases; nucleotides outside the gene matches: 0. The CDR3 DNA reads as TGTGCCAGCAGCTTAGCACAGGGGGATTCACCCCTCCACTTT. Amino acid sequence: CASSLAQGDSPLHF.

This clone has only a few counts. The chain links TRBV20-1 to TRBJ1-1; D is undetermined. CDR1 and CDR2 from the germline V gene are DFQATT and SNEGSKA (reference sequence). V was clipped by 3 bases and J by 2 bases, with 4 bases between them. This CDR3 has 11 residues. This CDR3 is CSASLNTEAFF. CDR3 coding DNA: TGCAGTGCTAGTCTTAACACTGAAGCTTTCTTT.

J is TRBJ1-1 and V is TRBV4-3; 12 bases are a match to TRBD1. The CDR3 sequence is 15 residues long. The trim removed 0 bases at V and 6 bases at J, leaving 2 bases unmatched. Germline V gene data show CDR1 as LGHNA and CDR2 as YSLEER. CDR3 in amino acids: CASSQEGQGASEAFF. The CDR3 DNA is TGCGCCAGCAGCCAAGAGGGACAGGGGGCCTCTGAAGCTTTCTTT.

V gene TRBV27 combines with J gene TRBJ2-3, with 16 bases fitting TRBD2. The CDR3 contains 14 residues. Germline V gene sequence: CDR1 MNHEY, CDR2 SMNVEV (reference sequence). V was pared by 4 bases and J by 10 bases, with 2 bases of the junction left unmatched. The CDR3 DNA reads as TGTGCCAGCAGTTCAGGGACTAGCGGGGGGGCGCAGTATTTT. Translating it yields CASSSGTSGGAQYF.

The V gene is TRBV29-1, the J gene TRBJ1-2; D unresolved. V lost 0 bases to trimming and J lost 4 bases, with 9 bases between them. This CDR3 contains 13 residues. CDR1 is SQVTM and CDR2 is ANQGSEA in the germline V gene. The CDR3 protein is CSVEDGEVYGYTF. The CDR3 DNA reads as TGCAGCGTTGAAGACGGAGAGGTCTATGGCTACACCTTC.

V and J are TRBV6-1 and TRBJ1-2, with D unresolved. Trimming left V 1 base short and J 8 bases short, with 8 bases between. This CDR3 is built from 12 residues. CDR1 and CDR2 (germline): MNHNS, SASEGT. The CDR3 loop reads CASSEERRGYTF. The CDR3 coding sequence is TGTGCCAGCAGTGAAGAGAGGAGAGGCTACACCTTC.